This TCR beta chain was observed in a study of post-analysis software for immune sequencing data. Study findings and constraints: Patients carried roughly 5 TRBV segments more frequently than controls did, and TRBV5-6, TRBV5-1 and TRBV20-1 were among them. Strong co-clustering by F measure linked samples that shared a preparation batch.

Germline values: CDR1 MNHEY, CDR2 SVGAGI. The CDR3 sequence is 14 residues long. V lost 4 bases, J lost 4 bases, and 6 bases stayed unmatched. Unique molecular identifiers featured in each of the TCR beta cDNA libraries. T cells numbering roughly 1 to 10 million gave rise to around 460,000 cDNA molecules. MiXCR, applied by TCRdb to the PCR reads, yields one record per CDR3 protein. The sample includes 820,000 or so distinct CDR3 sequences, roughly 50% of them seen just once. The sample holds a few counts of this clonotype. As yet, its antigen is unknown. The sequencing sample was made of blood. The V and J genes are TRBV6-5 and TRBJ1-2, with TRBD1 matching over 7 bases. The sequence was collected from a girl aged 5 to 17 with multiple sclerosis. CDR3 nucleotides: TGTGCCAGCAGTTTACAGGGGCCCAGCTATGGCTACACCTTC. This gives the protein CASSLQGPSYGYTF.